These 10 T cell receptor beta chains share one sample of origin, sequenced in a study of breast tumors, draining lymph nodes, adjacent tissues. Axillary draining lymph nodes of breast cancer patients supplied the node samples. Each CDR3 protein is one row after TCRdb ran MiXCR on the multiplex PCR reads. The sample contains 200,000 to 250,000 distinct CDR3 sequences, around 35% of which appear only once. Material: axillary lymph node tissue. The source is a female donor with breast cancer. Some clones in this sample may be carry-over from other donors' samples.

The genes are TRBV25-1 and TRBJ2-7; possibly TRBD1 or TRBD2 for D (5 bases each). The V end lost 4 bases, the J end lost 0 bases, and 13 bases lay between the germline ends. CDR1 and CDR2 from the germline V gene are MGHDK and SYGVNS. This CDR3 comprises 15 residues. The CDR3 coding sequence is TGTGCCAGCAGTGCGGTCAGGGAGACCTCCTACGAGCAGTACTTC. Translating it yields CASSAVRETSYEQYF.

The sample holds many counts of this clonotype. J is TRBJ2-7 and V is TRBV20-1; D is possibly TRBD2 (7 bases). The CDR3 extends over 15 amino acids. The germline CDR1 and CDR2 sequences are DFQATT and SNEGSKA (reference sequence). The ends were cut back, 0 bases at V and 3 bases at J, with 15 bases in the middle. The chain's CDR3 is CSARDWGGRVYEQYF. The CDR3 nucleotides read TGCAGTGCTAGAGATTGGGGGGGCAGGGTCTACGAGCAGTACTTC.

This clonotype was seen repeatedly, ten times or more. This chain uses TRBV5-1 with TRBJ2-3; TRBD1 agrees at 7 bases. This CDR3 has 17 amino acids. Germline assignment: CDR1 SGHRS and CDR2 YFSETQ. V dropped 4 bases and J dropped 0; count of bases not matched to a gene: 11. CDR3 nucleotide sequence: TGCGCCAGCAGCGTAACAGGGGACCCACCAAGCACAGATACGCAGTATTTT. Its translation: CASSVTGDPPSTDTQYF.

This clonotype was counted at least ten times. The chain links TRBV5-1 to TRBJ2-2, with TRBD2 matching over 7 bases. From germline, CDR1 is SGHRS and CDR2 YFSETQ. There are 13 residues in the CDR3. V lost 3 bases and J lost 10; bases outside the gene matches: 6. CDR3: CASSSRTSSELFF. CDR3 bases: TGCGCCAGCAGCTCTAGGACTAGTTCGGAGCTGTTTTTT. Full variable domain (missing parts from reference TRBV5-1 and TRBJ2-2): KAGVTQTPRYLIKTRGQQVTLSCSPISGHRSVSWYQQTPGQGLQFLFEYFSETQRNKGNFPGRFSGRQFSNSRSEMNVSTLELGDSALYLCASSSRTSSELFFGEGSRLTVL.

The chain carries TRBV28 and TRBJ2-7, with D tentatively TRBD1 (5 bases). Germline V lookup: CDR1 MDHEN, CDR2 SYDVKM. The CDR3 is 15 residues long. The germline V and J ends were trimmed by 6 bases and 5 bases, with 20 bases remaining between them. As DNA, the CDR3 is TGTGCCAGCAGCCCTCTAGAAAGGGGCTTCCACGAGCAGTACTTC. This gives the protein CASSPLERGFHEQYF.

V usage is TRBV12-3 or TRBV12-4 and J usage is TRBJ1-6; unclear D gene. The CDR3 runs to 12 residues. Trimming took off 5 bases at V and 13 bases at J, with 12 bases between the two ends. The CDR3 is CASSSDPRPLHF. In DNA form, the CDR3 reads TGTGCCAGCAGTAGCGACCCGCGTCCCCTCCACTTT.

This clonotype was seen ten or more times. The chain combines TRBV6-2 or TRBV6-3 with TRBJ1-5; D is unresolved. V shed 6 bases and J shed 4 bases, with 10 bases lying between them. The CDR3 extends over 13 amino acids. Germline lookup yields CDR1 MNHEY and CDR2 SVGEGT. The CDR3 loop is CASSILANQPQHF. CDR3 in DNA: TGTGCCAGCAGCATACTAGCAAATCAGCCCCAGCATTTT.

The chain recombines TRBV7-2 with TRBJ2-7; D gene unclear. V gave up 9 bases and J gave up 3 bases, with 15 bases separating them. There are 13 residues in the CDR3. Germline CDR1 is SGHTA and CDR2 is FQGNSA. The CDR3 sequence is CASGDGAFYEQYF. The CDR3 DNA reads TGTGCCAGTGGAGATGGCGCCTTCTACGAGCAGTACTTC.

This clonotype has ten or more counts. V and J are TRBV4-3 and TRBJ1-2, with a weak D call TRBD1 (5 bases). Germline V lookup: CDR1 LGHNA, CDR2 YSLEER. Between the trimmed V and J ends, which lost 3 bases and 8 bases, there was a span of 13 bases. The CDR3 spans 13 residues. CDR3 loop: CASSQFREGGYTF. In DNA form, the CDR3 reads TGCGCCAGCAGCCAGTTCAGGGAGGGAGGCTACACCTTC.

This clonotype came up many times. The chain carries TRBV11-2 and TRBJ2-7; 11 bases align to TRBD1. Germline CDR1 SGHAT, CDR2 FQNNGV. The CDR3 totals 15 residues. J gave up 5 bases and V 5 bases, and 8 bases lay outside the gene matches. DNA for the CDR3: TGTGCCAGCAGCAGAAGGGGACAGGGGGTCGACGAGCAGTACTTC. Encoded protein: CASSRRGQGVDEQYF.